Each of the 17 T cell receptor beta chains below was sequenced from the same sample in a study of tumor-infiltrating lymphocytes in primary liver carcinoma. RNA isolated from unsorted whole blood supplied the blood RNA, with germline DNA also extracted. The authors made TCR beta cDNA from 500 ng total RNA with a constant-region primer. ARM-PCR was slightly modified, and three nested multiplex PCR rounds with it gave rise to the TCR beta libraries. Amplification in the first two PCR rounds was performed using TRBV1-TRBV30 forward primers and a C-beta reverse primer for approximately 10 cycles each. TCRdb analysed the multiplex PCR reads with MiXCR anew, one entry per CDR3 protein. This table has 150,000 to 200,000 distinct CDR3 sequences, 50% to 75% appearing once. Sequencing used peripheral blood. The receptors shown here come from a man aged 40-50 years with primary liver carcinoma and hepatitis B virus infection.

The chain carries TRBV10-3 and TRBJ2-2; D may be TRBD1 (6 bases). The CDR3 extends over 12 amino acids. V lost 3 bases, J lost 13 bases, and 12 bases lay in between. Germline V gene sequence: CDR1 ENHRY, CDR2 SYGVKD. The CDR3 DNA follows: TGTGCCATCAGTGACGGATCCAGGGGGCTGTTTTTT. It codes for CAISDGSRGLFF.

CDR3 coding DNA: TGCAGCGTTGAACTGCGATTCAGAGGGGAGCTGTTTTTT. The encoded protein is CSVELRFRGELFF. The chain couples TRBV29-1 to TRBJ2-2, with D hard to call. V was trimmed by 2 bases and J by 8 bases, leaving 12 bases between them. Germline lookup yields CDR1 SQVTM and CDR2 ANQGSEA. CDR3 length equals 13 residues.

Remarks on this clonotype: One end of the junction does not line up with germline, which may come from a read error. J is TRBJ2-3 and V is TRBV11-2; either TRBD1 or TRBD2 may fit D (5 bases each). The CDR3 runs 16 residues. Germline CDR1 reads SGHAT; CDR2 reads FQNNGV. This CDR3 is CVSTPSGTGSTDTQYF. In DNA, the CDR3 is TGTGTCAGCACCCCATCTGGGACGGGGAGCACAGATACGCAGTATTTT.

Comment on this clonotype: Because the CDR3 is missing its conserved closing phenylalanine or tryptophan, this is likely a read error. The chain joins TRBV12-3 or TRBV12-4 to TRBJ2-1; D uncertain. Trimming removed 3 bases from V and 4 bases from J, with 13 bases in between. The CDR3 extends over 15 amino acids. The CDR3, as DNA: TGTGCCAGCAGTTTCGATCCAACGTCTTACAATGAGCAGTTCTTG. It yields the protein CASSFDPTSYNEQFL.

The chain is built from TRBV11-2 and TRBJ2-7; TRBD2 matches at 7 bases. V was clipped by 5 bases and J by 4 bases; unmatched bases: 5. This CDR3 has 13 residues. The germline gives CDR1 SGHAT, CDR2 FQNNGV. CDR3 coding DNA: TGTGCCAGCAGCACGGGACTACTATACGAGCAGTACTTC. It encodes CASSTGLLYEQYF.

This clonotype was detected many times. The chain carries TRBV11-1 and TRBJ1-1; D unresolved. CDR1 is SGHAT and CDR2 is FQDESV in the germline V gene (reference sequence). V dropped 8 bases and J dropped 3 bases, with 13 bases sitting between them. CDR3 length equals 13 residues. The CDR3 loop reads CASQKAGDTEAFF. The CDR3 nucleotides read TGTGCCAGCCAGAAAGCCGGGGACACTGAAGCTTTCTTT.

Concerning this clonotype: This may stem from a read error, because a much larger clone lies one nucleotide away. The chain links TRBV29-1 to TRBJ2-7; D may be TRBD1 (6 bases). Germline CDR1 reads SQVTM; CDR2 reads ANQGSEA. The V and J ends lost 4 bases and 9 bases respectively, with 16 bases between them. This CDR3 comprises 12 residues. The CDR3 loop is CSVVLQGDGQYF. For the CDR3, the DNA is TGCAGCGTTGTACTACAGGGAGACGGGCAGTACTTC.

The J gene is TRBJ1-1, the V gene TRBV6-5; D remains ambiguous. The ends were cut back, 4 bases at V and 0 bases at J, with 12 bases in the middle. Germline lookup yields CDR1 MNHEY and CDR2 SVGAGI. CDR3 length: 15 residues. CDR3 in DNA: TGTGCCAGCAGTTCCTCCATATATATGAACACTGAAGCTTTCTTT. It encodes CASSSSIYMNTEAFF.

The chain employs TRBV4-1 and TRBJ2-2; D gene uncertain. Germline lookup yields CDR1 MGHRA and CDR2 YSYEKL. The CDR3 has 14 residues. Trimming pared 0 bases from V and 4 bases from J, leaving 6 bases between. For the CDR3, the DNA is TGCGCCAGCAGCCAAGAATTCTTCACCGGGGAGCTGTTTTTT. Protein: CASSQEFFTGELFF.

This clonotype was observed once. An end of the junction differs from the germline gene, which may be a read error. V gene TRBV20-1 combines with J gene TRBJ2-5, with 7 bases lining up with TRBD2. This CDR3 is built from 11 residues. Germline-derived CDR1 and CDR2 are DFQATT and SNEGSKA (reference sequence). The CDR3 sequence: CSARDKRGPVF. In DNA, the CDR3 is TGCAGTGCTAGAGATAAGCGGGGCCCCGTCTTC.

This clonotype turned up a few times. At one of its ends the junction is not consistent with the germline gene, which may arise from a read error. This chain uses TRBV5-1 with TRBJ2-7; the match to TRBD2 covers 12 bases. Germline V gene data show CDR1 as SGHRS and CDR2 as YFSETQ. This CDR3 has 14 amino acids. The CDR3 DNA follows: TGCGCCAGTAGCTTGGGCACTAGCGGGAGGGAGCAGTACTTC. This translates into CASSLGTSGREQYF.

A word on this clonotype: A read error may be the cause here, since a much bigger clone is one base away. The V call is TRBV6-6, the J call TRBJ2-5; TRBD2 might be the D (6 bases). Germline CDR1 and CDR2: MNHNY and SVGAGI (reference sequence). This CDR3 spans 13 amino acids. CDR3: CTSRRDLQETQYF. CDR3 in DNA: TGTACCAGCAGGAGGGATCTCCAAGAGACCCAGTACTTC.

The genes are TRBV6-2 or TRBV6-3 and TRBJ1-3; the D gene is possibly TRBD1 (5 bases). The V gene's germline CDR1 is MNHEY and CDR2 SVGEGT. V lost 5 bases, J lost 6 bases, and 14 bases lay in between. The CDR3 has 14 amino acids. Here the CDR3 reads CASSRDFRVNTIYF. CDR3 sequence (DNA): TGTGCCAGCAGTCGGGACTTTCGGGTAAACACCATATATTTT.

The chain joins TRBV29-1 to TRBJ2-1; D unclear. Germline V gene lookup returns CDR1 SQVTM and CDR2 ANQGSEA. V shed 7 bases and J shed 0 bases, with 10 bases lying between them. This CDR3 comprises 13 residues. The CDR3 sequence is CSGEPSSYNEQFF. CDR3 sequence (DNA): TGCAGCGGTGAGCCCTCCTCCTACAATGAGCAGTTCTTC.

The V and J genes are TRBV6-5 and TRBJ2-1; no clear D. CDR3 length: 12 amino acids. Germline values: CDR1 MNHEY, CDR2 SVGAGI. Trimming cost V 2 bases and J 3 bases, with 2 bases left between them. For the CDR3, the DNA is TGTGCCAGCAGTTACGACTACAATGAGCAGTTCTTC. This codes for CASSYDYNEQFF.

The CDR3 region has the DNA TGTGCCAGCGGATGGACAGGGAGTGAAAAACTGTTTTTT. Translated, it gives CASGWTGSEKLFF. V gene TRBV6-6 combines with J gene TRBJ1-4; 8 bases map to TRBD1. The J segment lost 7 bases and the V segment lost 8 bases, leaving 6 bases of the junction unmatched. This CDR3 is built from 13 residues. Per the germline V gene, CDR1 is MNHNY and CDR2 is SVGAGI (reference sequence).

This rearrangement joins TRBV6-5 to TRBJ2-1, with 10 bases matching TRBD2. V shed 7 bases, J shed 8 bases, and the junction held 14 bases outside the gene matches. The CDR3 extends over 16 amino acids. Germline lookup yields CDR1 MNHEY and CDR2 SVGAGI. This CDR3 is CASTTPPGLASHEQFF. For the CDR3, the DNA is TGTGCCAGCACCACCCCCCCGGGACTAGCGTCCCATGAGCAGTTCTTC.